These 22 T cell receptor beta chains were sequenced from one sample in a study of shared clonotypes between healthy human individuals. Profiling relied on immunoSEQ multiplex PCR, and the TCRdb table lists in-frame clones only, not all of them. This table has a few million clones, around 95% appearing once. The sequencing input was naive CD4+ T cells sorted from blood. Noted subset: CD45RA+ positively selected. The receptors derive from a man between 18 and 35 years old in good health.

The chain employs TRBV7-9 and TRBJ2-5; D unclear. The CDR3 totals 14 residues. The V gene lost 8 bases and the J gene lost 5 bases, with 18 bases spanning the gap. Germline CDR1 is SEHNR and CDR2 is FQNEAQ (reference sequence). As DNA, the CDR3 is TGTGCCAGCCGGCCTTTGGATAGCTTGGAGACCCAGTACTTC. This codes for CASRPLDSLETQYF.

This chain connects TRBV28 to TRBJ2-1, with TRBD2 as a possible D gene (5 bases). The CDR3 runs to 15 residues. V gave up 4 bases and J gave up 5 bases, with 15 bases separating them. Looked up from germline, CDR1 is MDHEN and CDR2 is SYDVKM. The CDR3 loop reads CASSSGSGWDNEQFF. CDR3 nucleotides: TGTGCCAGCAGTTCCGGATCGGGATGGGACAATGAGCAGTTCTTC.

J is TRBJ2-5 and V is TRBV6-1, with D unclear. Trimming removed 5 bases from V and 1 base from J, with 8 bases in between. CDR3 length equals 13 residues. In germline, CDR1 is MNHNS, CDR2 SASEGT. The CDR3 bases are TGTGCCAGCAGTCCGGAGTTCCAAGAGACCCAGTACTTC. Protein: CASSPEFQETQYF.

V is TRBV2 and J is TRBJ1-3; the D gene is possibly TRBD1 (6 bases). The CDR3 is 15 residues long. The V end was cut by 5 bases, the J end by 0 bases, with 11 bases between. The germline gives CDR1 SNHLY, CDR2 FYNNEI. The CDR3 DNA sequence: TGTGCCAGCAGTAGAGGACAGCTCTCTGGAAACACCATATATTTT. Protein sequence: CASSRGQLSGNTIYF.

This rearrangement joins TRBV10-2 to TRBJ2-1; D possibly uses TRBD1 or TRBD2 (6 bases each). Germline V lookup: CDR1 WSHSY, CDR2 SAAADI. V was clipped by 4 bases and J by 7 bases, with 11 bases between them. The CDR3 runs 13 residues. The CDR3 sequence: CASSGQAGNEQFF. The CDR3 DNA reads TGCGCCAGCAGTGGACAGGCGGGGAATGAGCAGTTCTTC.

Note on this clone: The sample holds other DNA sequences that translate to the same CDR3. This rearrangement joins TRBV11-2 to TRBJ2-3; 8 bases agree with TRBD2. Germline-derived CDR1 and CDR2 are SGHAT and FQNNGV. The CDR3 covers 16 residues. Unmatched junction bases numbered 3, after V lost 1 base and J lost 0 bases. CDR3: CASSLGASGSTDTQYF. The CDR3 nucleotides are TGTGCCAGCAGCTTAGGGGCTAGCGGGAGCACAGATACGCAGTATTTT.

The chain employs TRBV10-2 and TRBJ2-2, with 7 bases that match TRBD2. The CDR3 covers 20 residues. The V and J ends lost 0 bases and 6 bases, in that order; junction bases with no gene match: 19. The V gene's germline CDR1 is WSHSY and CDR2 SAAADI. DNA of the CDR3: TGCGCCAGCAGTGAGTCGATGGTACGGGTCGGGAGGCTCTCGGCCGGGGAGCTGTTTTTT. Translated: CASSESMVRVGRLSAGELFF.

The rearrangement joins TRBV5-1 to TRBJ2-1; 9 bases are shared with TRBD2. The CDR3 is made up of 17 amino acids. Germline V lookup: CDR1 SGHRS, CDR2 YFSETQ. The V segment lost 3 bases and the J segment 5 bases; nucleotides outside the gene matches: 12. The CDR3 nucleotides are TGCGCCAGCAGCTCCGGTGGACTAGCGTATATTAACAATGAGCAGTTCTTC. Translating it yields CASSSGGLAYINNEQFF.

V is TRBV5-6 and J is TRBJ1-1; 12 nucleotides agree with TRBD1. The germline CDR1 and CDR2 sequences are SGHDT and YYEEEE. Losses at the gene ends were 3 bases for V and 0 bases for J; bases not matched to a gene: 3. The CDR3 has 16 residues. CDR3 in DNA: TGTGCCAGCAGCTCGGGGACAGGGGGCATGAACACTGAAGCTTTCTTT. As protein: CASSSGTGGMNTEAFF.

V is TRBV6-5 and J is TRBJ1-1; no firm D call. Trimming took off 7 bases at V and 1 base at J, with 4 bases between the two ends. CDR3 length: 11 amino acids. Germline V gene data show CDR1 as MNHEY and CDR2 as SVGAGI. CDR3 amino acids: CASKRNTEAFF. CDR3 coding DNA: TGTGCCAGCAAGCGGAACACTGAAGCTTTCTTT.

With respect to this clone: The same CDR3 can be traced to other DNA sequences in this sample. The V and J genes are TRBV7-9 and TRBJ2-1; D gene ambiguous. The V gene's germline CDR1 is SEHNR and CDR2 FQNEAQ (reference sequence). V gave up 1 base and J gave up 2 bases, with 9 bases separating them. The CDR3 consists of 15 residues. The CDR3 DNA is TGTGCCAGCAGCTTAGACGGGCTGGCCTACAATGAGCAGTTCTTC. The encoded protein is CASSLDGLAYNEQFF.

The V gene is TRBV7-2, the J gene TRBJ2-7, with TRBD1 matching over 9 bases. The V and J ends lost 5 bases and 7 bases, in that order; junction bases with no gene match: 12. This CDR3 is 15 amino acids long. Per the germline V gene, CDR1 is SGHTA and CDR2 is FQGNSA. The CDR3 is CASSHNRGRIGEQYF. As DNA, the CDR3 is TGTGCCAGCAGCCATAACAGGGGGCGGATCGGGGAGCAGTACTTC.

This clone was recorded a few times. Other nucleotide sequences in the sample specify the same CDR3. The rearrangement joins TRBV7-9 to TRBJ2-5; D is uncertain. Trimming left V 2 bases short and J 4 bases short, with 2 bases between. CDR3 size: 11 residues. Germline V gives CDR1 SEHNR, CDR2 FQNEAQ (reference sequence). In nucleotides, the CDR3 is TGTGCCAGCAGCTTATCAGAGACCCAGTACTTC. Translated: CASSLSETQYF.

This sequence joins TRBV4-1 and TRBJ2-7; weak D call: TRBD1 (6 bases). The CDR3 covers 15 residues. Trimming shortened V by 0 bases and J by 5 bases, and 14 bases separated the two germline ends. CDR1 is MGHRA and CDR2 is YSYEKL in the germline V gene. The CDR3 DNA is TGCGCCAGCAGCCAAGATGGCCGGGCAGGGGACGAGCAGTACTTC. Its protein is CASSQDGRAGDEQYF.

The chain employs TRBV11-2 and TRBJ2-7, with D perhaps TRBD1 (5 bases). There are 14 residues in the CDR3. Germline values: CDR1 SGHAT, CDR2 FQNNGV. V gave up 3 bases and J gave up 6 bases, with 15 bases separating them. CDR3 sequence reads: CASSFTDLGREQYF. The CDR3 DNA follows: TGTGCCAGCAGCTTCACGGACCTGGGGCGCGAGCAGTACTTC.

V is TRBV27 and J is TRBJ2-7, with TRBD2 matching 8 bases. After removal of 3 bases from V and 0 bases from J, the junction contained 4 bases not matched to a gene. Germline V gene sequence: CDR1 MNHEY, CDR2 SMNVEV (reference sequence). This CDR3 spans 15 amino acids. CDR3 coding DNA: TGTGCCAGCAGTTTTCGGGGGGGGCTCTCCTACGAGCAGTACTTC. It translates to CASSFRGGLSYEQYF.

Comments on this clone: Distinct nucleotide sequences in the sample also encode this CDR3. The chain is built from TRBV6-5 and TRBJ1-2, with 7 bases fitting TRBD1. The V segment lost 4 bases and the J segment 4 bases; nucleotides outside the gene matches: 3. The CDR3 covers 13 residues. Per the germline V gene, CDR1 is MNHEY and CDR2 is SVGAGI. This chain's CDR3 is CASSSGTVYGYTF. The DNA for the CDR3 is TGTGCCAGCAGTTCCGGGACAGTCTATGGCTACACCTTC.

The chain carries TRBV19 and TRBJ1-5; 7 bases agree with TRBD1. The CDR3 loop spans 14 amino acids. In germline, CDR1 is LNHDA, CDR2 SQIVND (reference sequence). V gave up 9 bases and J gave up 4 bases; unmatched junction bases: 9. Written as DNA, the CDR3 is TGTGCCAGCGAGAGAGGGGGCGAGAATCAGCCCCAGCATTTT. Translating gives CASERGGENQPQHF.

The V call is TRBV9, the J call TRBJ1-1; the match to TRBD1 covers 7 bases. Germline CDR1 and CDR2: SGDLS and YYNGEE. This CDR3 comprises 15 residues. The V gene end was trimmed by 4 bases and the J gene end by 5 bases; junction bases not matched to a gene: 11. This CDR3 reads CASSPTEGARTEAFF. The DNA of the CDR3 is TGTGCCAGCAGCCCGACGGAGGGGGCCAGAACTGAAGCTTTCTTT.

The chain is built from TRBV5-1 and TRBJ2-3; D perhaps matches TRBD1 (6 bases). The CDR3 has 12 amino acids. Trimming cost V 6 bases and J 14 bases, with 19 bases left between them. Germline V lookup: CDR1 SGHRS, CDR2 YFSETQ. The CDR3 here is CASIAQGSQAYF. The CDR3 DNA sequence: TGCGCCAGCATCGCCCAGGGGAGCCAGGCGTATTTT.

This rearrangement joins TRBV10-3 to TRBJ2-7, with 9 bases lining up with TRBD2. Germline V lookup: CDR1 ENHRY, CDR2 SYGVKD. Trimming at V came to 7 bases and at J to 0 bases, leaving 13 bases not matched to a gene. This CDR3 is 17 amino acids long. The chain's CDR3 is CAITQGVAGDVSYEQYF. The CDR3 DNA reads TGTGCCATCACCCAAGGGGTAGCGGGAGACGTCTCCTACGAGCAGTACTTC.

The rearrangement links TRBV5-1 to TRBJ1-4, with TRBD1 identical over 7 bases. This CDR3 comprises 15 residues. V shed 3 bases, J shed 4 bases, and the junction held 6 bases outside the gene matches. The germline gives CDR1 SGHRS, CDR2 YFSETQ. The CDR3 here is CASSSLTGLNEKLFF. CDR3 sequence (DNA): TGCGCCAGCAGCTCCTTGACAGGGCTTAATGAAAAACTGTTTTTT.